This T cell receptor beta chain is from a study of cytotoxic CD8 clonotypes in ibrutinib-treated CLL. Study-level information: For this cohort, patients were ten to twelve relapsed/refractory and 15 treatment-naive, while 17 were IGHV unmutated. Response specimens were obtained following a median treatment duration of roughly 11 months, with a range of 6 to 36.

General study findings and limits: Clonality went higher at ibrutinib response and then dropped back toward baseline at progression.

This clone was observed a handful of times. The antigen remains undetermined. Produced via immunoSEQ multiplex PCR; TCRdb's table is partial and in-frame only. The sample has some 70,000 clones, roughly two thirds seen once. The germline V gene has CDR1 SGHRS and CDR2 YFSETQ. The CDR3 totals 14 residues. The germline V and J ends were trimmed by 4 bases and 8 bases, with 16 bases remaining between them. The specimen comprised PBMCs, sampled after 12 months of ibrutinib treatment. V gene TRBV5-1 combines with J gene TRBJ2-1; no clear D. The source of this sequence is a human donor with chronic lymphocytic leukemia. In DNA form, the CDR3 reads TGCGCCAGCAGCCCCGGGCAGCAAGACGATGAGCAGTTCTTC. Its protein product is CASSPGQQDDEQFF.